This T cell receptor beta chain was captured by sequencing in a study of blood T cell repertoires in COVID-19. The V gene's germline CDR1 is SGHNT and CDR2 YYREEE (reference sequence). The CDR3 runs 15 residues. The V end was cut by 4 bases, the J end by 1 base, with 11 bases between. The method was immunoSEQ multiplex PCR; TCRdb's version includes in-frame clones alone and lacks a portion of them. The sample has 95,000 to 110,000 clones; approximately 88% are singletons. Sequenced input: peripheral blood. The TCR comes from a human donor in a cohort sampled during active COVID-19. The rearrangement uses TRBV5-4 and TRBJ2-2; D is perhaps TRBD2 (6 bases). The CDR3 DNA reads TGTGCCAGCAGCGGAGAAGCGGGGAACACCGGGGAGCTGTTTTTT. The encoded protein is CASSGEAGNTGELFF.